This T cell receptor beta chain was retrieved from a study of blood T cell repertoires in COVID-19. Study-level information: Researchers got acute and convalescent COVID-19 samples from the United States, Italy and Spain. PBMCs, B-cell-depleted T cells, or T cells provided the cDNA or gDNA that made up the material.

Produced via immunoSEQ multiplex PCR; TCRdb's table is partial and in-frame only. Here the sample spans 85,000 to 120,000 clones, roughly 87% being singletons. The CDR3 is 15 residues long. The germline gives CDR1 MNHEY, CDR2 SVGAGI. Germline trimming cut 5 bases from V and 1 base from J; bases unmatched to any gene: 3. The TCR comes from a man aged 45-65 years with active COVID-19. The chain recombines TRBV6-5 with TRBJ2-2; 8 nucleotides agree with TRBD1. The sample was peripheral blood. Written as DNA, the CDR3 is TGTGCCAGCAGTCCCGGGACAGGGAACACCGGGGAGCTGTTTTTT. Protein sequence: CASSPGTGNTGELFF.